In its sample, the clone carrying this T cell receptor (beta chain) was seen once. Its cognate antigen is unknown. These data are taken from a study of T cell responses to AZD1222 COVID-19 vaccine. The table came from immunoSEQ multiplex PCR; TCRdb's copy has only in-frame clones and leaves some out. The sample includes around 140,000 clones, approximately 91% of them seen just once. General study points: Increased Spike-specific TCR breadth and depth were observed after two AZD1222 doses. Reports say nearly half of spike-specific TCRs go after unmutated variant regions. Possibly, clonal diversity was underestimated; donors were largely white British and included more females.

V lost 8 bases, J lost 5 bases, and 14 bases lay in between. This CDR3 is 13 amino acids long. The germline gives CDR1 KGHDR, CDR2 SFDVKD. The sequence was collected from an adult who received the AZD1222 COVID-19 vaccine. The rearrangement links TRBV24-1 to TRBJ1-1; D uncertain. The sample in question was peripheral blood, obtained 28 days after the second AZD1222 dose. The CDR3 DNA follows: TGTGCCACCACCAACGGACGGTGGACTGAAGCTTTCTTT. Its protein is CATTNGRWTEAFF.